The following is a TCR beta chain sequence with its context. Germline CDR1 is SQVTM and CDR2 is ANQGSEA. The CDR3 has 15 amino acids. V gave up 4 bases and J gave up 4 bases, with 19 bases separating them. The data were obtained in a study of cytomegalovirus exposure and HLA in healthy donors. Primers: 60 Vbeta forward and 13 Jbeta reverse. Assay used: immunoSEQ multiplex PCR; TCRdb lists only in-frame clones, some missing. The sample is made up of around 100,000 clones, and the top ten hold about 6.8% of it. The receptor was derived from a man aged 35-49 years in good health and CMV-seropositive. J is TRBJ1-1 and V is TRBV29-1; weak D call: TRBD1 (6 bases). Sequenced: PBMCs. The CDR3 DNA follows: TGCAGCGTTGGCCCCAGGGGCGAGGCCCCCACTGAAGCTTTCTTT. It specifies CSVGPRGEAPTEAFF.